Listed here are 23 T cell receptor beta chains from one sample, sequenced in a study of shared clonotypes between healthy human individuals. Produced via immunoSEQ multiplex PCR; TCRdb's table is partial and in-frame only. Here the sample spans 2 million to 2.5 million clones, 90% to 96% being singletons. Sequenced sample: naive CD4+ T cells sorted from blood. Specified subset: CD45RA+ positively selected. All receptors derive from a man aged 18 to 35 in good health.

This chain connects TRBV5-6 to TRBJ2-3, with 12 nucleotides matching TRBD2. The CDR3 covers 16 residues. Germline assignment: CDR1 SGHDT and CDR2 YYEEEE. J was trimmed by 4 bases and V by 4 bases; bases with no gene match: 7. The DNA of the CDR3 is TGTGCCAGCAGCACTCTAGCGGGGGGGCCTTCAGATACGCAGTATTTT. It codes for CASSTLAGGPSDTQYF.

The chain combines TRBV5-1 with TRBJ1-1; the D is unclear. Trimming removed 1 base from V and 5 bases from J, with 15 bases in between. CDR3 size: 15 residues. Germline CDR1 SGHRS, CDR2 YFSETQ. CDR3 nucleotides: TGCGCCAGCAGCTTGAGTGGAGGCAGGTTGACTGAAGCTTTCTTT. Protein product: CASSLSGGRLTEAFF.

This chain links TRBV30 with TRBJ1-2; 7 bases fit TRBD1. Germline V lookup: CDR1 GTSNPN, CDR2 SVGIG (reference sequence). The V gene end was trimmed by 0 bases and the J gene end by 11 bases; junction bases not matched to a gene: 15. This CDR3 contains 15 residues. The CDR3 is CAWSVSRDSAFGYTF. The DNA for the CDR3 is TGTGCCTGGAGTGTCTCTCGGGACAGTGCCTTCGGGTACACCTTC.

This clone has a single count. The V gene is TRBV5-6, the J gene TRBJ2-5, with 12 bases lining up with TRBD2. The J segment lost 9 bases and the V segment lost 0 bases, leaving 12 bases of the junction unmatched. This CDR3 is built from 17 residues. Germline V gene data show CDR1 as SGHDT and CDR2 as YYEEEE. The chain's CDR3 is CASSLGLAGAPSMAQYF. The CDR3 DNA is TGTGCCAGCAGCTTGGGACTAGCGGGGGCCCCAAGTATGGCCCAGTACTTC.

The V gene is TRBV28, the J gene TRBJ1-4, with D unresolved. The CDR3 contains 15 residues. Trimming cost V 5 bases and J 0 bases, with 10 bases left between them. Germline CDR1 and CDR2: MDHEN and SYDVKM. The CDR3 bases are TGTGCCAGCAGTCCCACGGCTGCAACTAATGAAAAACTGTTTTTT. Translated, it gives CASSPTAATNEKLFF. The entire variable domain, with the rest obtained from reference TRBV28 and TRBJ1-4, is as follows: DVKVTQSSRYLVKRTGEKVFLECVQDMDHENMFWYRQDPGLGLRLIYFSYDVKMKEKGDIPEGYSVSREKKERFSLILESASTNQTSMYLCASSPTAATNEKLFFGSGTQLSVL.

Details on this clone: Other nucleotide sequences in the sample specify the same CDR3. The chain has TRBV5-1 and TRBJ1-1; D may be TRBD1 (5 bases). CDR3 size: 15 residues. Germline loops: CDR1 SGHRS, CDR2 YFSETQ. V lost 2 bases and J 1 base, leaving 12 bases between the germline ends. The DNA of the CDR3 is TGCGCCAGCAGCTTAAGTCCAGGGACGAACACTGAAGCTTTCTTT. Protein: CASSLSPGTNTEAFF.

This chain joins TRBV5-1 and TRBJ2-1; 12 bases are shared with TRBD1. V shed 3 bases, J shed 9 bases, and the junction held 7 bases outside the gene matches. CDR1 is SGHRS and CDR2 is YFSETQ in the germline V gene. The CDR3 consists of 15 residues. The CDR3 DNA sequence: TGCGCCAGCAGCTCCCGGGACAGGGGGCTTAGTGAGCAGTTCTTC. Its protein is CASSSRDRGLSEQFF.

The chain carries TRBV7-8 and TRBJ1-6; perhaps TRBD1 as D (5 bases). CDR1 and CDR2 from the germline V gene are SGHVS and FQNEAQ. The CDR3 consists of 16 residues. Trimming shortened V by 5 bases and J by 7 bases, and 18 bases separated the two germline ends. Written as DNA, the CDR3 is TGTGCCAGCAGCCTCCGGGACTCCAGCCCAAATTCACCCCTCCACTTT. It is translated as CASSLRDSSPNSPLHF.

The J gene is TRBJ2-3, the V gene TRBV5-1; 7 nucleotides agree with TRBD2. The CDR3 sequence is 17 residues long. Germline values: CDR1 SGHRS, CDR2 YFSETQ. J was trimmed by 0 bases and V by 0 bases; bases with no gene match: 7. The CDR3 region has the DNA TGCGCCAGCAGCTTGGCGGTAGCGGGCCTGAGCACAGATACGCAGTATTTT. Translated: CASSLAVAGLSTDTQYF.

Concerning this clone: In the same sample, other DNA sequences code for this CDR3. This chain connects TRBV9 to TRBJ2-3; TRBD2 agrees at 11 bases. Losses at the gene ends were 2 bases for V and 3 bases for J; bases not matched to a gene: 5. Germline CDR1 reads SGDLS; CDR2 reads YYNGEE. This CDR3 spans 16 amino acids. For the CDR3, the DNA is TGTGCCAGCAGCGTCACTAGCGGGAGTTTGACAGATACGCAGTATTTT. Amino acid sequence: CASSVTSGSLTDTQYF.

This clone has only one observation. CDR3 nucleotide sequence: TGCGCCAGCAGCTTGGGCCCAGGGGGCGCGGACTATGGCTACACCTTC. Residues: CASSLGPGGADYGYTF. The V gene is TRBV5-1, the J gene TRBJ1-2; 8 bases fit TRBD1. Germline V gives CDR1 SGHRS, CDR2 YFSETQ. This CDR3 region has 16 residues. V shed 0 bases and J 3 bases; nucleotides not matched to a gene: 7.

The V and J genes are TRBV13 and TRBJ1-2, with TRBD1 matching over 7 bases. CDR3 length: 18 amino acids. Unmatched junction bases numbered 16, after V lost 5 bases and J lost 1 base. Germline CDR1 PRHDT, CDR2 FYEKMQ (reference sequence). CDR3 amino acids: CASSPRGQSSGRNYGYTF. The DNA for the CDR3 is TGTGCCAGCAGCCCCCGGGGACAGTCGTCTGGCCGTAACTATGGCTACACCTTC.

The chain combines TRBV2 with TRBJ2-7, with 7 positions matching TRBD1. CDR1 is SNHLY, CDR2 FYNNEI, per germline. The CDR3 totals 16 residues. J gave up 1 base and V 1 base, and 7 bases lay outside the gene matches. For the CDR3, the DNA is TGTGCCAGCAGTGAAGGCTGGGCAGGGGGTTCCTACGAGCAGTACTTC. Its translation: CASSEGWAGGSYEQYF.

The V gene is TRBV7-2, the J gene TRBJ1-1, with D perhaps TRBD1 (5 bases). V gave up 2 bases and J gave up 10 bases, with 14 bases separating them. The CDR3 is 13 residues long. CDR1 is SGHTA and CDR2 is FQGNSA in the germline V gene. CDR3 sequence reads: CASSLRGWGTAFF. Written as DNA, the CDR3 is TGTGCCAGCAGCTTACGGGGGTGGGGCACAGCTTTCTTT.

The chain is built from TRBV6-5 and TRBJ2-7, with a possible D match to TRBD2 (5 bases). The CDR3 loop spans 13 amino acids. V lost 6 bases, J lost 6 bases, and 15 bases lay in between. CDR1 and CDR2 (germline): MNHEY, SVGAGI. CDR3 sequence reads: CASSLGLDSEQYF. The CDR3 bases are TGTGCCAGCAGCCTGGGCTTGGACTCCGAGCAGTACTTC.

The rearrangement links TRBV7-8 to TRBJ2-1; 8 nucleotides line up with TRBD2. The CDR3 contains 15 residues. CDR1 and CDR2 from the germline V gene are SGHVS and FQNEAQ. V gave up 5 bases and J gave up 5 bases; unmatched junction bases: 8. CDR3 loop: CASSQRTSSNNEQFF. DNA of the CDR3: TGTGCCAGCAGCCAGCGGACTAGCTCAAACAATGAGCAGTTCTTC.

The chain employs TRBV5-4 and TRBJ1-4; 8 positions agree with TRBD1. The germline V gene encodes CDR1 SGHNT and CDR2 YYREEE (reference sequence). V was pared by 2 bases and J by 5 bases, with 2 bases of the junction left unmatched. The CDR3 length is 14 residues. The CDR3 DNA reads as TGTGCCAGCAGCTTTTGGACAGGGAATGAAAAACTGTTTTTT. It is translated as CASSFWTGNEKLFF.

This clone has just a few counts. This chain connects TRBV18 to TRBJ1-6; D is possibly TRBD1 (6 bases). Germline V gene data show CDR1 as KGHSH and CDR2 as LQKENI. The CDR3 totals 14 residues. The V gene lost 5 bases and the J gene lost 10 bases, with 15 bases spanning the gap. CDR3 residues: CASSADSRRSPLHF. The CDR3 nucleotides read TGTGCCAGCTCAGCGGACAGTCGGCGGTCACCCCTCCACTTT.

The rearrangement uses TRBV30 and TRBJ2-2; D is possibly TRBD2 (6 bases). Trimming left V 4 bases short and J 5 bases short, with 14 bases between. The CDR3 is made up of 14 amino acids. Germline CDR1 reads GTSNPN; CDR2 reads SVGIG (reference sequence). CDR3: CAWTTTRGTGELFF. The CDR3 coding sequence is TGTGCCTGGACCACGACCCGGGGGACCGGGGAGCTGTTTTTT. The full variable domain, its missing parts supplied by reference TRBV30 and TRBJ2-2, is SQTIHQWPATLVQPVGSPLSLECTVEGTSNPNLYWYRQAAGRGLQLLFYSVGIGQISSEVPQNLSASRPQDRQFILSSKKLLLSDSGFYLCAWTTTRGTGELFFGEGSRLTVL.

This chain's CDR3 is CASSRAGGEGNGYTF. In nucleotides, the CDR3 is TGTGCCAGCAGCCGGGCTGGGGGCGAGGGGAATGGCTACACCTTC. The chain recombines TRBV6-5 with TRBJ1-2; D perhaps matches TRBD1 (6 bases). Germline CDR1 reads MNHEY; CDR2 reads SVGAGI. The CDR3 covers 15 residues. V lost 6 bases and J lost 6, with 20 bases in between.

V is TRBV6-5 and J is TRBJ1-5; D is undetermined. The CDR3 has 10 residues. From germline, CDR1 is MNHEY and CDR2 SVGAGI. Trimming shortened V by 8 bases and J by 8 bases, and 7 bases separated the two germline ends. The CDR3 reads CASYSEPQHF. The CDR3 nucleotides are TGTGCCAGCTACTCCGAGCCCCAGCATTTT.

This clone was picked up one time. The J gene is TRBJ1-1, the V gene TRBV9, with no clear D. The CDR3 runs 15 residues. Trimming left V 3 bases short and J 5 bases short, with 17 bases between. The V gene's germline CDR1 is SGDLS and CDR2 YYNGEE. CDR3 sequence (DNA): TGTGCCAGCAGCGCTCGACCGAGACAAACTACTGAAGCTTTCTTT. The encoded protein is CASSARPRQTTEAFF.

V is TRBV11-2 and J is TRBJ2-1, with no clear D. The CDR3 runs to 13 residues. V dropped 10 bases and J dropped 3 bases, with 13 bases sitting between them. Germline V gene lookup returns CDR1 SGHAT and CDR2 FQNNGV. For the CDR3, the DNA is TGTGCCATTTCACCGTCAGTCTACAATGAGCAGTTCTTC. Translation: CAISPSVYNEQFF.